This TCR beta chain was profiled in a study of radiotherapy plus CTLA-4 blockade in lung cancer. For the study at large: Among all patients, roughly 19% showed objective responses, while 30% to 35% had disease control. Whole-study results and caveats: TCR clones of tumor origin grew in blood after radiotherapy plus ipilimumab.

Chemo-refractory metastatic non-small-cell lung cancer patients received focal radiation with ipilimumab CTLA-4 blockade. The assay was immunoSEQ multiplex PCR, and TCRdb's table has in-frame clones only and misses some. The data contain approximately 77,000 clones, roughly 79% of them singletons. Worth noting for this clone: Its antigen is still unknown.

V lost 7 bases and J lost 4, with 16 bases in between. Germline V lookup: CDR1 LNHNV, CDR2 YYDKDF (reference sequence). This CDR3 is built from 14 residues. Sequenced material: peripheral blood, taken from a patient treated with radiotherapy plus ipilimumab. The receptor's source is a human donor with non-small cell lung cancer whose response to radiotherapy plus ipilimumab could not be evaluated. Some clones in this sample may be carry-over from other donors' samples. The rearrangement uses TRBV15 and TRBJ1-1; D is unclear. CDR3 sequence reads: CATTTKREGTEAFF. DNA for the CDR3: TGTGCCACCACCACCAAGAGGGAGGGCACTGAAGCTTTCTTT.